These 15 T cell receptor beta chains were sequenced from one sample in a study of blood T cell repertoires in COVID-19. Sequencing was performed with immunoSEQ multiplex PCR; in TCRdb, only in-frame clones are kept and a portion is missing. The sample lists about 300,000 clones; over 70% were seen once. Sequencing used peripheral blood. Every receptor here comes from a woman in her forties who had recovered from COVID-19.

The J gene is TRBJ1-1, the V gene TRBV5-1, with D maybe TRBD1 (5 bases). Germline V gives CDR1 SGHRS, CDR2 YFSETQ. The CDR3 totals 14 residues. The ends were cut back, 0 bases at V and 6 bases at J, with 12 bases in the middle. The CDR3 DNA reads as TGCGCCAGCAGCTTGGTAGGGGAATCCTCTGAAGCTTTCTTT. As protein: CASSLVGESSEAFF.

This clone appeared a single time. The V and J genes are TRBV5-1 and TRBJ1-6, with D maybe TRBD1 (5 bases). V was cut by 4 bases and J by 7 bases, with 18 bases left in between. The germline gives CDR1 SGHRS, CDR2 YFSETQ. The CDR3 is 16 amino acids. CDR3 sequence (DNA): TGCGCCAGCAGCCTCATGTCGCGGGGCCCCAATTCACCCCTCCACTTT. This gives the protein CASSLMSRGPNSPLHF. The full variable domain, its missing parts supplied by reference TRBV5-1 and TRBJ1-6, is KAGVTQTPRYLIKTRGQQVTLSCSPISGHRSVSWYQQTPGQGLQFLFEYFSETQRNKGNFPGRFSGRQFSNSRSEMNVSTLELGDSALYLCASSLMSRGPNSPLHFGNGTRLTVT.

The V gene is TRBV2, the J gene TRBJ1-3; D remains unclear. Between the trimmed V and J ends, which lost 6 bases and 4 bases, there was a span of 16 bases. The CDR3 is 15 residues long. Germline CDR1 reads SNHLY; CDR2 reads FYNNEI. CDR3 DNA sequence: TGTGCCAGCAGGAGGGAGACACTTATCGGAAACACCATATATTTT. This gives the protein CASRRETLIGNTIYF.

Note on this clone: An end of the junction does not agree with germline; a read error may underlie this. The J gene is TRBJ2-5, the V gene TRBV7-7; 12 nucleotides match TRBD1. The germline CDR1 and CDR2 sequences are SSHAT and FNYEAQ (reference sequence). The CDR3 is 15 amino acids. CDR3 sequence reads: CASSWGQGAMETQYF. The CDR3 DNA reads TGTGCTAGCAGCTGGGGACAGGGGGCTATGGAGACCCAGTACTTC.

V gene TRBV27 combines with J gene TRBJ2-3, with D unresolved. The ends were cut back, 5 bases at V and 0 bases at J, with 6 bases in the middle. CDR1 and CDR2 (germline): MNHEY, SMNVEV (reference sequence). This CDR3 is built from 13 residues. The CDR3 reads CASSIQSTDTQYF. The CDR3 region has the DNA TGTGCCAGCAGTATACAAAGCACAGATACGCAGTATTTT.

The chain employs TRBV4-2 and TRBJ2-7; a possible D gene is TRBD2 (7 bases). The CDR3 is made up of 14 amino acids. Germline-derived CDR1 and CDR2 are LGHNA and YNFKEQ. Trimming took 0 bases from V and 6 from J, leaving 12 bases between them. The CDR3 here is CASSQDGRGAEQYF. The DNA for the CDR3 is TGTGCCAGCAGCCAAGACGGTCGGGGGGCCGAGCAGTACTTC.

CDR3 amino acids: CASSSSWSGYNYGYTF. In DNA form, the CDR3 reads TGTGCCAGTAGTAGTTCCTGGTCAGGCTATAACTATGGCTACACCTTC. This sequence joins TRBV19 and TRBJ1-2, with D uncertain. Germline V gene data show CDR1 as LNHDA and CDR2 as SQIVND (reference sequence). The CDR3 totals 16 residues. V lost 4 bases and J lost 1, with 16 bases in between.

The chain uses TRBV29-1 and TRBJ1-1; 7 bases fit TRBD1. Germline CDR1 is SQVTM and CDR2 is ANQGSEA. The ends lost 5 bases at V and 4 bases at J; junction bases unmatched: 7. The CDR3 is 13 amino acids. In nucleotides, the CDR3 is TGCAGCGTTTTGACAGGGTTTGGCACTGAAGCTTTCTTT. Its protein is CSVLTGFGTEAFF.

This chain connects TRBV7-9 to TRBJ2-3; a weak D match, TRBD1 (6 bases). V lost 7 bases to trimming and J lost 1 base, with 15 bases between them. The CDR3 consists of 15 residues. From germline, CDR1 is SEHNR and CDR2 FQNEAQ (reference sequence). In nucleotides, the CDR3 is TGTGCCAGCAATATACAGGGCCCAGGCACAGATACGCAGTATTTT. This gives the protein CASNIQGPGTDTQYF.

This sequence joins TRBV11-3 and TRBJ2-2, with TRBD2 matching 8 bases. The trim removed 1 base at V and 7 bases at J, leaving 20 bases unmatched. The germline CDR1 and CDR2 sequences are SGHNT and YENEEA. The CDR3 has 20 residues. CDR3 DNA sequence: TGTGCCAGCAGCTTAGGGGCCCCGTTAGGGCTCCGGGGGGGTAACGGGGAGCTGTTTTTT. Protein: CASSLGAPLGLRGGNGELFF.

The DNA for the CDR3 is TGTGCCAGCACAGAGGTTTCCTACGAGCAGTACTTC. Encoded protein: CASTEVSYEQYF. The V call is TRBV6-5, the J call TRBJ2-7; no reliable D call. The CDR3 length is 12 residues. Germline V gives CDR1 MNHEY, CDR2 SVGAGI. Trimming cost V 7 bases and J 1 base, with 8 bases left between them.

The CDR3 DNA is TGCAGCTCGACAGGGGGCTCTGGGGCCAACGTCCTGACTTTC. Protein product: CSSTGGSGANVLTF. This rearrangement joins TRBV29-1 to TRBJ2-6; 9 nucleotides line up with TRBD1. Losses at the gene ends were 8 bases for V and 0 bases for J; bases not matched to a gene: 2. This CDR3 has 14 residues. Per germline, CDR1 SQVTM and CDR2 ANQGSEA.

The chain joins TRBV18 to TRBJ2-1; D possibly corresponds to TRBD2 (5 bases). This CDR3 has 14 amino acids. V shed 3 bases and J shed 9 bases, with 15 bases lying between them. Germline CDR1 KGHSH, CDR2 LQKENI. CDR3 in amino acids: CASSPRLIGGEQFF. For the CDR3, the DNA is TGTGCCAGCTCACCCCGACTTATTGGAGGTGAGCAGTTCTTC. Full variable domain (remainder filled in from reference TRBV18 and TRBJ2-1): NAGVMQNPRHLVRRRGQEARLRCSPMKGHSHVYWYRQLPEEGLKFMVYLQKENIIDESGMPKERFSAEFPKEGPSILRIQQVVRGDSAAYFCASSPRLIGGEQFFGPGTRLTVL.

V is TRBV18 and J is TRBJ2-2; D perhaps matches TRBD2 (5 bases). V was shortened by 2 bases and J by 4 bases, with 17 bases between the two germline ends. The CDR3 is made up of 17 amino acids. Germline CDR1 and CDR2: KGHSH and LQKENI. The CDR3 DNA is TGTGCCAGCTCACCATGGGGTGCTACTGAGGGCACCGGGGAGCTGTTTTTT. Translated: CASSPWGATEGTGELFF.

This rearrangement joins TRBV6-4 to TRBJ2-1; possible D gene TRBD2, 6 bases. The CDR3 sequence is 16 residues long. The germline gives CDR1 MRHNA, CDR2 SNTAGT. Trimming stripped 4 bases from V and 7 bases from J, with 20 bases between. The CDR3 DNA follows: TGTGCCAGCAGTGTACTGGGGACTCACTTCGGGAATGAGCAGTTCTTC. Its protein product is CASSVLGTHFGNEQFF.